Sequencing of this T cell receptor (beta chain) was carried out in a study of blood T cells in healthy people across ages. This clonotype was observed a handful of times. This CDR3 is built from 13 residues. Trimming pared 0 bases from V and 6 bases from J, leaving 10 bases between. The V gene's germline CDR1 is DFQATT and CDR2 SNEGSKA (reference sequence). Next came a second PCR, run for about 6 to 12 cycles, which used a sample-barcoded 5' primer along with a J-beta primer mix. A single record per CDR3 protein comes from TCRdb applying MiXCR to the 5' RACE reads. The sample holds about 1.8 million distinct CDR3 sequences, 49% seen once.

The V and J genes are TRBV20-1 and TRBJ2-3; D is ambiguous. The sequence derives from a woman between 40 and 55 years old in good health. The sample was blood. The CDR3 sequence is CSARDPYGDTQYF. The CDR3 DNA follows: TGCAGTGCTAGAGACCCCTATGGGGATACGCAGTATTTT.